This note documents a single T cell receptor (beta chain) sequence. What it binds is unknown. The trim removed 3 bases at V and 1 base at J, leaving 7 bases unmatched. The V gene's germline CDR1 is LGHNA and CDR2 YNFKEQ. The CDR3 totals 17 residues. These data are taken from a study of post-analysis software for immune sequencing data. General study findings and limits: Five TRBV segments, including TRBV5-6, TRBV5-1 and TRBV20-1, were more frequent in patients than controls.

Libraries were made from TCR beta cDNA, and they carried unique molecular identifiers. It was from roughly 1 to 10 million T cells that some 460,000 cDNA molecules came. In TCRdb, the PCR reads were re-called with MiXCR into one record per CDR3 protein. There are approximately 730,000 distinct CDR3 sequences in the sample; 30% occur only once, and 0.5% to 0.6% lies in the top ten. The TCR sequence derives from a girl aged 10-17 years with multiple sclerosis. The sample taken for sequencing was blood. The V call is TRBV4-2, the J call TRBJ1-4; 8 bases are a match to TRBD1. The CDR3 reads CASSHGRQGITNEKLFF. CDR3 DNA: TGTGCCAGCAGCCATGGCAGACAGGGGATAACTAATGAAAAACTGTTTTTT.